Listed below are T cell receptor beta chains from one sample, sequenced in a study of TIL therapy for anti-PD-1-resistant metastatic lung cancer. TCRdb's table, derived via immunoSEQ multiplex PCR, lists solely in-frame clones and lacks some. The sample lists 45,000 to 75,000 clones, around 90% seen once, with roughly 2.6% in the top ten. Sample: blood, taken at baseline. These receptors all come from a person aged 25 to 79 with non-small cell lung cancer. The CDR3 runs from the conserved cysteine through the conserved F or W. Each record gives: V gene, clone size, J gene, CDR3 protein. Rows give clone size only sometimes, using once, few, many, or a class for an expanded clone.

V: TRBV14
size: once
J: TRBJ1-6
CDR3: CASSPIDWRGSPLHF

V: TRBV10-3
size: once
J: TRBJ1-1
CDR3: CAIRTEPNTEAFF

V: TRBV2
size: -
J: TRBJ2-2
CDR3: CASSEEQGFTGELFF

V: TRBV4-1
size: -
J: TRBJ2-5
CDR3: CASSQSLGGGETQYF

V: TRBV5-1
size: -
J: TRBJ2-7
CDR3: CASSPGYEQYF

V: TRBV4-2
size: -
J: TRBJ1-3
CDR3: CASSQEVSGNTIYF

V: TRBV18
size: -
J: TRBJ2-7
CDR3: CASSLDRVGTYEQYF

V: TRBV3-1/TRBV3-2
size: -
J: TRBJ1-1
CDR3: CASSQGAGLNTEAFF

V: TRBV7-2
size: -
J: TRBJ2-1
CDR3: CASSLVRLADNEQFF

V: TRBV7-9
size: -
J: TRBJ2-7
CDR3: CASRTEGSYEQYF

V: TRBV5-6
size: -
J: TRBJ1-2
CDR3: CASSLQGNYGYTF

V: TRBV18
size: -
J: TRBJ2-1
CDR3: CASSPPGRGGNEQFF

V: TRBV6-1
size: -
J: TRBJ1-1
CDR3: CASSERRRPGRPNTEAFF

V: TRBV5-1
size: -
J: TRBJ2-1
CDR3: CASSLAGGGSVLFYNEQFF

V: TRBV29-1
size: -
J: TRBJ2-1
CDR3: CSAGVEQFF

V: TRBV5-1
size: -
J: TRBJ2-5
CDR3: CASSLREVVGLRETQYF

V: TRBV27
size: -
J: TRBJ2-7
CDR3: CASSPLGVREQYF

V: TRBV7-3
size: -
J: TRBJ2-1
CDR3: CASSAAAGTAVSEQFF

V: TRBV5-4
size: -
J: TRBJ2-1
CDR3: CASSFGLAGSGSYNEQFF

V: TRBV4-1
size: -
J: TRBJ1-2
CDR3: CASSQAGSNGYTF

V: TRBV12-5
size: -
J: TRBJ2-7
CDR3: CASGLTFGTGAYEQYF

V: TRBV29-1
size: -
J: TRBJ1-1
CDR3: CSVQRGGTEAFF

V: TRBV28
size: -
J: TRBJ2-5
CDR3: CASSFLGTGVQETQYF

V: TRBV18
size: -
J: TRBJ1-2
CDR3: CASSPDVGYTF

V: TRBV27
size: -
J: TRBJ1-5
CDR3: CASSLGTGAGQPQHF

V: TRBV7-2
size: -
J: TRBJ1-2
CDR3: CASSLRTVRGYTF

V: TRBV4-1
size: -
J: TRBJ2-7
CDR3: CASSHKQGIYEQYF

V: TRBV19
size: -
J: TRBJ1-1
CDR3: CASRTGGRITEAFF

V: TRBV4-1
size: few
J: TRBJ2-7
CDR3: CASSQGLHGEQYF

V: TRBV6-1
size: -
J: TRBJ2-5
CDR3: CASSESPGEWVETQYF

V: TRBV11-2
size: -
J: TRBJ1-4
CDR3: CASSFGPEKLFF

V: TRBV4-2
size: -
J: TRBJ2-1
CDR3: CASSQDRSGTSGNEQFF

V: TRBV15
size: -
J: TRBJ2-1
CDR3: CATSREAWASAESYNEQFF

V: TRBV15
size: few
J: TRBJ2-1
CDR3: CATSRGLLAGVNEQFF

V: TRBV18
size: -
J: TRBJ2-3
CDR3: CASSPFERDTQYF

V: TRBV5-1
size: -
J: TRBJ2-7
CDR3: CASSSGTVGHEQYF

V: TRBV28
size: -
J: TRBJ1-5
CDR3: CASSWSRRANQPQHF

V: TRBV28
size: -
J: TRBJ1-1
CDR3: CASSFFNPGQRNTEAFF

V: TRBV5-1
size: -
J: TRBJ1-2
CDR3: CASSAGAGGGYGYTF

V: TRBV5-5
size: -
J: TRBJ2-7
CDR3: CASSTGQGLGQYF

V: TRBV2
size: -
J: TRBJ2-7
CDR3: CACHGTSYEQYF

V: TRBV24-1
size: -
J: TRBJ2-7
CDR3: CATSDLSSPGSWGEQYF